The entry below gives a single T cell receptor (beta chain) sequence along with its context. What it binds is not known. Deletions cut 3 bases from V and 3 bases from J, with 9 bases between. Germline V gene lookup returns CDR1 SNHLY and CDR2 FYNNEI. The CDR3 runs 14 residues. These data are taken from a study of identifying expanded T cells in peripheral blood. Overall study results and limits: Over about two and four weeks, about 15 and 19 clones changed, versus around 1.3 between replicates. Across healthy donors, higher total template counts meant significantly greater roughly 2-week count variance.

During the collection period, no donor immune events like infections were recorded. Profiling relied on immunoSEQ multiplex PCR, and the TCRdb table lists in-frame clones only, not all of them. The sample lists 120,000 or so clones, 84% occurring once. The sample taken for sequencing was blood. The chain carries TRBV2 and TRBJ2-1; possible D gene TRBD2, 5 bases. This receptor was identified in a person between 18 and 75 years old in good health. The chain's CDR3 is CASSDNRGYNEQFF. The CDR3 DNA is TGTGCCAGCAGTGATAATCGGGGCTACAATGAGCAGTTCTTC.